Here is one TCR beta chain with its context. The antigen is not known. This entry comes from a study of cytomegalovirus exposure and HLA in healthy donors. Study-level findings and limits: Immune exposure was documented only through CMV serostatus. In a later analysis, the majority of CMV-associated beta chains seemingly showed HLA restriction. Prior analysis indicated that the majority of TCR beta V segments exhibited productivity approximately 90% or approximately 30% of the time. In vitro work confirmed that three CMV-associated chains recognize CMV antigens.

The V end was cut by 0 bases, the J end by 5 bases, with 13 bases between. The CDR3 loop spans 15 amino acids. Germline V CDR1 and CDR2: ENHRY, SYGVKD. Primers included in the PCR were 60 Vbeta and 13 Jbeta primers. Assay: immunoSEQ multiplex PCR; the TCRdb copy retains only in-frame clones and omits some. This repertoire comprises tens of thousands of clones; its ten largest clones make up around 0.6%. Sequencing was done on a sample of PBMCs. The receptor was isolated from a man between 50 and 59 years old in good health and CMV-seronegative. The chain links TRBV10-3 to TRBJ1-2; D is undetermined. The CDR3 bases are TGTGCCATCAGTGAGTCGCCAGGACTTAATTATGGCTACACCTTC. Encoded protein: CAISESPGLNYGYTF.